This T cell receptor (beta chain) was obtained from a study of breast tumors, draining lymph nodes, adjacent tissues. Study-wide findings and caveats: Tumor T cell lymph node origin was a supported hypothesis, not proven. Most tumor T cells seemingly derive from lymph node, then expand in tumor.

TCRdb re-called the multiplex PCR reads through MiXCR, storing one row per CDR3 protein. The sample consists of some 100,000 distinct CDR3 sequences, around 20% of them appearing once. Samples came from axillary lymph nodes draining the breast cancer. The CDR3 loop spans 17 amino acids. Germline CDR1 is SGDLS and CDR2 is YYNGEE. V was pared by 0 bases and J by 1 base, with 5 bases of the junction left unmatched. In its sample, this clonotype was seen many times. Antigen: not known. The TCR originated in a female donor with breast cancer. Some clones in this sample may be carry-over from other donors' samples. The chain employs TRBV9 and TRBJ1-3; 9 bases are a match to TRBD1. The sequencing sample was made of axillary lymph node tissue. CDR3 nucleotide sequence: TGTGCCAGCAGCGTAGGAGGGGGACAGGGATCTGGAAACACCATATATTTT. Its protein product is CASSVGGGQGSGNTIYF.